Following are 20 T cell receptor beta chains from one sample sequenced in a study of T cells in Graves' hyperthyroidism and ophthalmopathy (dated by TCRdb to between 2018 and 2021). Library generation was performed with multiplex PCR. These reads were obtained on an Illumina HiSeq 2000. TCR beta CDR3 regions were amplified from RNA transcripts. A first-round RT-PCR of the TCR CDR3 used the HTBI primer set with the Qiagen OneStep RT-PCR kit. The raw public reads went through TCRdb reprocessing: fastp at Q25, MiXCR clone calling, in-frame beta chains kept. CDR3 protein duplicates are merged, each entry listing the most common genes and DNA. This sample gives around 240,000 distinct CDR3 sequences in total; roughly 15% of them show up just once. The ten largest clones capture 10% to 15% of the sample. The specimen sequenced was blood. The origin of the receptors is a woman aged 35 to 49 with Graves' hyperthyroidism that later progressed to Graves' ophthalmopathy.

This clonotype showed up many times. The rearrangement links TRBV28 to TRBJ2-2, with D perhaps matching TRBD2 (5 bases). The CDR3 totals 15 residues. Germline CDR1 and CDR2: MDHEN and SYDVKM. Trimming left V 7 bases short and J 4 bases short, with 16 bases between. CDR3 amino acids: CASTQSRGVTGELFF. CDR3 DNA: TGTGCCAGCACCCAATCTCGGGGTGTCACCGGGGAGCTGTTTTTT. Full variable domain (rest looked up from reference TRBV28 and TRBJ2-2): DVKVTQSSRYLVKRTGEKVFLECVQDMDHENMFWYRQDPGLGLRLIYFSYDVKMKEKGDIPEGYSVSREKKERFSLILESASTNQTSMYLCASTQSRGVTGELFFGEGSRLTVL.

This clonotype was observed many times. This chain uses TRBV27 with TRBJ2-1, with D maybe TRBD1 (5 bases). The V and J ends lost 6 bases and 4 bases respectively, with 16 bases between them. The germline CDR1 and CDR2 sequences are MNHEY and SMNVEV (reference sequence). The CDR3 length is 15 residues. Written as DNA, the CDR3 is TGTGCCAGCAGGCGTATGGGGCAGAATTACAATGAGCAGTTCTTC. Translation: CASRRMGQNYNEQFF.

The chain joins TRBV20-1 to TRBJ2-3; 10 nucleotides line up with TRBD2. CDR3 size: 17 residues. In germline, CDR1 is DFQATT, CDR2 SNEGSKA (reference sequence). J gave up 6 bases and V 0 bases, and 12 bases lay outside the gene matches. The CDR3 loop is CSARDQVAGGVGDTQYF. The CDR3, as DNA: TGCAGTGCTAGAGATCAAGTAGCGGGAGGAGTCGGGGATACGCAGTATTTT.

In the case of this clonotype: A much larger clone lies a single base off, so this may be a read error. The rearrangement links TRBV28 to TRBJ2-1; 9 bases agree with TRBD1. This CDR3 region has 13 residues. Germline V gives CDR1 MDHEN, CDR2 SYDVKM. The CDR3 DNA follows: TGTGCCAGTAGGGGACAGGGCAACAATGAGCAGCTCTTC. It is translated as CASRGQGNNEQLF.

This clonotype was counted many times. The rearrangement joins TRBV28 to TRBJ2-3; 7 bases map to TRBD1. V lost 7 bases to trimming and J lost 2 bases; unmatched junction nucleotides: 9. The germline CDR1 and CDR2 sequences are MDHEN and SYDVKM. The CDR3 spans 15 residues. CDR3 sequence reads: CASTPSGGATDTQYF. The DNA of the CDR3 is TGTGCCAGCACTCCTTCAGGGGGAGCCACAGATACGCAGTATTTT.

The rearrangement uses TRBV9 and TRBJ2-3; D tentatively fits TRBD1 or TRBD2 (5 bases each). Trimming pared 0 bases from V and 0 bases from J, leaving 8 bases between. Germline V CDR1 and CDR2: SGDLS, YYNGEE. The CDR3 runs 15 residues. The CDR3 coding sequence is TGTGCCAGCAGCGTAGTTGGGGGAAGCACAGATACGCAGTATTTT. Protein: CASSVVGGSTDTQYF.

In this sample, this clonotype turned up many times. The CDR3 DNA sequence: TGTGCCAGCAGTTCCCAGGGGTTAACAGGGGGCAAAGATACGCAGTATTTT. Its translation: CASSSQGLTGGKDTQYF. The chain carries TRBV27 and TRBJ2-3; 9 positions agree with TRBD1. V gave up 4 bases and J gave up 5 bases; unmatched junction bases: 13. CDR3 size: 17 residues. Looked up from germline, CDR1 is MNHEY and CDR2 is SMNVEV (reference sequence).

This clonotype appeared many times. This chain links TRBV15 with TRBJ1-4; a possible D gene is TRBD1 (5 bases). The V gene lost 6 bases and the J gene lost 8 bases, with 10 bases spanning the gap. This CDR3 is 12 amino acids long. Germline V gene lookup returns CDR1 LNHNV and CDR2 YYDKDF (reference sequence). The DNA of the CDR3 is TGTGCCACCAGAGGGGCGGCCGAAAAACTGTTTTTT. As protein: CATRGAAEKLFF.

This clonotype was observed a few times. This chain joins TRBV4-1 and TRBJ2-7; TRBD2 matches at 11 bases. The CDR3 has 16 amino acids. Germline CDR1 and CDR2: MGHRA and YSYEKL. The V gene end was trimmed by 4 bases and the J gene end by 2 bases; junction bases not matched to a gene: 7. The DNA for the CDR3 is TGCGCCAGCAGCCCCTTCCCTAGCGGGAGGACCTACGAGCAGTACTTC. Translated, it gives CASSPFPSGRTYEQYF.

This clonotype was seen ten or more times. V gene TRBV2 combines with J gene TRBJ1-1; TRBD1 might be the D (5 bases). Germline assignment: CDR1 SNHLY and CDR2 FYNNEI. The ends were cut back, 9 bases at V and 5 bases at J, with 16 bases in the middle. The CDR3 sequence is 13 residues long. CDR3 coding DNA: TGTGCCAGTCACCGGGCCGAGGGGACTGAAGCTTTCTTT. It yields the protein CASHRAEGTEAFF.

DNA of the CDR3: TGTGCCAGTAGTATGAGGATGGAAGGTTCTAACTATGGCTACACCTTC. Its protein product is CASSMRMEGSNYGYTF. The chain recombines TRBV19 with TRBJ1-2; D not certain. The germline gives CDR1 LNHDA, CDR2 SQIVND (reference sequence). The V end was cut by 3 bases, the J end by 0 bases, with 14 bases between. The CDR3 consists of 16 residues. Full variable domain (rest looked up from reference TRBV19 and TRBJ1-2): DGGITQSPKYLFRKEGQNVTLSCEQNLNHDAMYWYRQDPGQGLRLIYYSQIVNDFQKGDIAEGYSVSREKKESFPLTVTSAQKNPTAFYLCASSMRMEGSNYGYTFGSGTRLTVV.

In this sample, this clonotype turned up many times. The chain has TRBV20-1 and TRBJ2-3; TRBD2 might be the D (5 bases). The CDR3 is 15 residues long. V lost 3 bases, J lost 0 bases, and 13 bases lay in between. Germline CDR1 and CDR2: DFQATT and SNEGSKA (reference sequence). CDR3 residues: CSASKASSSTDTQYF. The CDR3 DNA reads TGCAGTGCTAGTAAGGCTAGCAGTAGCACAGATACGCAGTATTTT.

This clonotype has ten or more counts. The chain combines TRBV11-2 with TRBJ2-1, with D possibly matching TRBD2 (5 bases). From germline, CDR1 is SGHAT and CDR2 FQNNGV. The CDR3 covers 15 residues. With 0 bases removed from V and 0 bases from J, the gap between germline ends came to 6 bases. The CDR3 nucleotides read TGTGCCAGCAGCTTAGAGGGAGTCTCCTACAATGAGCAGTTCTTC. Its protein is CASSLEGVSYNEQFF.

This clonotype was seen repeatedly, ten times or more. The chain employs TRBV9 and TRBJ1-1; D not certain. The CDR3 runs to 13 residues. Germline CDR1 and CDR2: SGDLS and YYNGEE. Trimming removed 4 bases at V and 3 bases at J, with 10 bases between. CDR3 DNA sequence: TGTGCCAGCAGCTTTCACAAGGACACTGAAGCTTTCTTT. As protein: CASSFHKDTEAFF.

This clonotype was counted ten times or more. The V call is TRBV5-1, the J call TRBJ2-1; a possible D gene is TRBD2 (5 bases). Germline lookup yields CDR1 SGHRS and CDR2 YFSETQ. The V end was cut by 1 base, the J end by 1 base, with 15 bases between. This CDR3 has 17 amino acids. The CDR3 DNA follows: TGCGCCAGCAGCTTGAGGGCAGGACTCCTATCCTACAATGAGCAGTTCTTC. This gives the protein CASSLRAGLLSYNEQFF.

This clonotype was observed many times. The chain couples TRBV6-4 to TRBJ2-3; 10 bases line up with TRBD2. The CDR3 extends over 16 amino acids. Looked up from germline, CDR1 is MRHNA and CDR2 is SNTAGT. Germline trimming cut 2 bases from V and 4 bases from J; bases unmatched to any gene: 6. CDR3 region: CASSDDWTSGSDTQYF. The DNA of the CDR3 is TGTGCCAGCAGTGACGACTGGACTAGCGGCTCAGATACGCAGTATTTT.

This clonotype has ten or more counts. The chain uses TRBV19 and TRBJ2-5; 7 positions agree with TRBD1. This CDR3 is 13 amino acids long. V shed 8 bases, J shed 1 base, and the junction held 4 bases outside the gene matches. In germline, CDR1 is LNHDA, CDR2 SQIVND (reference sequence). This CDR3 is CASSGQFQETQYF. CDR3 DNA: TGTGCCAGTTCGGGACAGTTCCAAGAGACCCAGTACTTC. Variable domain in full (rest from reference TRBV19 and TRBJ2-5): DGGITQSPKYLFRKEGQNVTLSCEQNLNHDAMYWYRQDPGQGLRLIYYSQIVNDFQKGDIAEGYSVSREKKESFPLTVTSAQKNPTAFYLCASSGQFQETQYFGPGTRLLVL.

This clonotype was seen ten or more times. V is TRBV20-1 and J is TRBJ2-1; no clear D. V dropped 4 bases and J dropped 8 bases, with 6 bases sitting between them. The CDR3 is made up of 10 amino acids. The germline V gene encodes CDR1 DFQATT and CDR2 SNEGSKA (reference sequence). The CDR3 sequence is CSANGHEQFF. Here the CDR3 DNA reads TGCAGTGCTAATGGACATGAGCAGTTCTTC.

This clonotype was detected ten times or more. The rearrangement uses TRBV27 and TRBJ2-7; the D gene is possibly TRBD1 (5 bases). CDR3 length equals 16 residues. CDR1 is MNHEY and CDR2 is SMNVEV in the germline V gene (reference sequence). The germline V and J ends were trimmed by 5 bases and 3 bases, with 20 bases remaining between them. Here the CDR3 reads CASSPLDRGKGYEQYF. The DNA for the CDR3 is TGTGCCAGCAGTCCTCTTGACAGAGGAAAAGGCTACGAGCAGTACTTC.

This clonotype was recorded many times. The chain couples TRBV11-2 to TRBJ2-7; 11 bases match TRBD2. The CDR3 covers 16 residues. With 4 bases clipped from V and 5 bases from J, the junction kept 10 bases outside the gene matches. From germline, CDR1 is SGHAT and CDR2 FQNNGV. The CDR3 DNA follows: TGTGCCAGCAGCTCGTTAACTAGCGGGAGCGAAAACGAGCAGTACTTC. This gives the protein CASSSLTSGSENEQYF.